This T cell receptor (beta chain) was obtained from a study of T cells in Graves' hyperthyroidism and ophthalmopathy. This clonotype was seen at least ten times. Researchers took RNA transcripts and amplified the TCR beta CDR3 regions from them. In the first-round RT-PCR of the TCR CDR3, the HTBI primer set was used. TCRdb recomputed calls from the multiplex PCR reads with MiXCR, one row per CDR3 protein. The sample lists about 640,000 distinct CDR3 sequences, around 20% occurring once. Looked up from germline, CDR1 is SGHAT and CDR2 is FQNNGV. Trimming shortened V by 5 bases and J by 7 bases, and 21 bases separated the two germline ends. CDR3 length equals 16 residues.

The genes are TRBV11-2 and TRBJ2-1, with TRBD2 as a possible D gene (7 bases). This TCR came from a man under 40 with Graves' ophthalmopathy. The sequenced sample was blood. The CDR3 loop is CASSPVLAARGNEQFF. CDR3 DNA sequence: TGTGCCAGCAGCCCCGTTCTAGCGGCGAGGGGGAATGAGCAGTTCTTC.